This T cell receptor beta chain was sequenced during a study of shared clonotypes between healthy human individuals. Per the authors' pipeline: Junction-only sequences without quality scores were provided by ImmunoSEQ, so filtering was different. Data came from immunoSEQ multiplex PCR; TCRdb stores just in-frame clones and leaves some out. V, J and clone size were drawn from that table, and D and trimming were deduced from the DNA. There are about a million clones in the sample; 77% occur only once, and 0.89% lies in the top ten. Germline V lookup: CDR1 SGHAT, CDR2 FQNNGV. Trimming removed 5 bases at V and 4 bases at J, with 22 bases between. This CDR3 comprises 17 residues. This clone has just a few counts.

The sequenced sample was memory CD4+ T cells from PBMCs. Subset described: CD45RA-negative fraction. This clonotype was sampled from a man aged 18 to 29 in good health. Some clones in this sample may be carry-over from other donors' samples. This chain uses TRBV11-2 with TRBJ2-3; tentative D call: TRBD2 (5 bases). The CDR3 loop reads CASSQLGSGPRADTQYF. The CDR3 bases are TGTGCCAGCAGCCAGTTAGGGAGTGGGCCCCGGGCAGATACGCAGTATTTT.